This entry lists 29 T cell receptor beta chains sequenced from one sample in a study of blood T cell repertoires in COVID-19. Profiling relied on immunoSEQ multiplex PCR, and the TCRdb table lists in-frame clones only, not all of them. The table lists around 40,000 clones, about nine tenths of them singletons. The material sequenced was peripheral blood. The receptors derive from a man aged 45-60 years with active or convalescent COVID-19.

About this clone: Other DNA sequences in this specimen translate into the identical CDR3. The V and J genes are TRBV19 and TRBJ2-1; TRBD2 matches at 9 bases. The trim removed 10 bases at V and 5 bases at J, leaving 12 bases unmatched. This CDR3 region has 15 residues. In germline, CDR1 is LNHDA, CDR2 SQIVND (reference sequence). The CDR3 sequence is CATQGARGGDNEQFF. DNA for the CDR3: TGTGCCACACAAGGAGCGCGGGGGGGGGACAATGAGCAGTTCTTC.

This clone appeared a single time. An end of the junction differs from the germline gene, which may be a read error. This chain links TRBV28 with TRBJ2-7; TRBD2 aligns across 7 bases. The germline V gene has CDR1 MDHEN and CDR2 SYDVKM. This CDR3 region has 14 residues. The CDR3 protein is CASSLSGISYGQYF. The CDR3 coding sequence is TGTGCCAGCAGCTTGAGCGGGATTTCCTACGGGCAGTACTTC.

The chain links TRBV6-1 to TRBJ1-6; no definite D call. The germline V gene has CDR1 MNHNS and CDR2 SASEGT. CDR3 size: 19 residues. Trimming removed 2 bases from V and 0 bases from J, with 17 bases in between. CDR3 residues: CASSESTRKRSSYNSPLHF. CDR3 bases: TGTGCCAGCAGTGAATCAACCAGAAAAAGAAGCTCCTATAATTCACCCCTCCACTTT.

This clone was seen a single time. The rearrangement links TRBV7-9 to TRBJ2-1; 9 nucleotides align to TRBD2. Germline V gene lookup returns CDR1 SEHNR and CDR2 FQNEAQ (reference sequence). The CDR3 runs to 15 residues. V lost 5 bases to trimming and J lost 7 bases; unmatched junction nucleotides: 9. In DNA, the CDR3 is TGTGCCAGCAGCCCTGTGCGGGGGGGGCGGAATGAGCAGTTCTTC. Amino acids: CASSPVRGGRNEQFF.

V is TRBV6-2 or TRBV6-3 and J is TRBJ2-7; D is perhaps TRBD1 (7 bases). V lost 2 bases and J lost 0, with 17 bases in between. The CDR3 runs 17 residues. CDR1 and CDR2 from the germline V gene are MNHEY and SVGEGT. CDR3 in amino acids: CASSYKGAARDSYEQYF. CDR3 sequence (DNA): TGTGCCAGCAGTTACAAGGGGGCAGCGCGGGACTCCTACGAGCAGTACTTC.

The chain is built from TRBV7-3 and TRBJ1-6; the D is unclear. Germline CDR1 and CDR2: SGHTA and FQGTGA. Trimming took 5 bases from V and 10 from J, leaving 21 bases between them. This CDR3 is built from 16 residues. The CDR3, as DNA: TGTGCCAGCAGCACCCTAGGACCTAATCGGGGATCACCCCTCCACTTT. This codes for CASSTLGPNRGSPLHF.

The V call is TRBV6-5, the J call TRBJ1-1; a weak D match, TRBD1 (5 bases). The V end lost 8 bases, the J end lost 1 base, and 17 bases lay between the germline ends. This CDR3 has 15 residues. CDR1 MNHEY and CDR2 SVGAGI come from the germline V gene. CDR3 residues: CASLTGGNSNTEAFF. The CDR3 nucleotides are TGTGCCAGCCTTACGGGGGGAAATTCGAACACTGAAGCTTTCTTT.

There are a few counts of this clone. This chain links TRBV7-2 with TRBJ1-1; TRBD1 agrees at 8 bases. The germline V gene has CDR1 SGHTA and CDR2 FQGNSA. Trimming took 7 bases from V and 5 from J; bases not matched to a gene: 12. The CDR3 totals 15 residues. The CDR3 here is CASTPDRVASTEAFF. The CDR3 nucleotides are TGTGCCAGCACCCCGGACAGGGTAGCCTCTACTGAAGCTTTCTTT.

The chain links TRBV7-2 to TRBJ2-2; 10 bases align to TRBD2. V lost 4 bases, J lost 2 bases, and 7 bases stayed unmatched. The CDR3 sequence is 17 residues long. Germline CDR1 reads SGHTA; CDR2 reads FQGNSA. For the CDR3, the DNA is TGTGCCAGCAGCTCGCTTAGCGGGAGGTTTAACACCGGGGAGCTGTTTTTT. It translates to CASSSLSGRFNTGELFF. The entire variable domain, with the rest obtained from reference TRBV7-2 and TRBJ2-2, is as follows: GAGVSQSPSNKVTEKGKDVELRCDPISGHTALYWYRQSLGQGLEFLIYFQGNSAPDKSGLPSDRFSAERTGGSVSTLTIQRTQQEDSAVYLCASSSLSGRFNTGELFFGEGSRLTVL.

This chain joins TRBV20-1 and TRBJ2-1; perhaps TRBD1 as D (5 bases). The germline gives CDR1 DFQATT, CDR2 SNEGSKA (reference sequence). The germline V and J ends were trimmed by 5 bases and 14 bases, with 13 bases remaining between them. CDR3 size: 10 residues. CDR3 loop: CSAPRLREFF. The CDR3 DNA follows: TGCAGTGCTCCACGGCTCAGGGAGTTCTTC.

This sequence joins TRBV4-2 and TRBJ1-1; D not resolved. This CDR3 spans 15 amino acids. From germline, CDR1 is LGHNA and CDR2 YNFKEQ. The germline V and J ends were trimmed by 0 bases and 1 base, with 9 bases remaining between them. DNA of the CDR3: TGTGCCAGCAGCCAAGATCCAGATACGAACACTGAAGCTTTCTTT. This encodes CASSQDPDTNTEAFF.

The chain employs TRBV27 and TRBJ1-1, with 8 bases fitting TRBD1. J lost 4 bases, V lost 2 bases, and 9 bases had no gene match. CDR1 and CDR2 from the germline V gene are MNHEY and SMNVEV (reference sequence). CDR3 size: 16 residues. DNA for the CDR3: TGTGCCAGCAGTTTACGCGACAGGGGAGGGAGCACTGAAGCTTTCTTT. Amino acid sequence: CASSLRDRGGSTEAFF.

This sequence joins TRBV19 and TRBJ2-5; 10 nucleotides match TRBD1. Germline V gene sequence: CDR1 LNHDA, CDR2 SQIVND (reference sequence). With 6 bases clipped from V and 4 bases from J, the junction kept 8 bases outside the gene matches. The CDR3 contains 15 residues. The CDR3 here is CASSTGQGFLETQYF. CDR3 coding DNA: TGTGCCAGTAGCACGGGACAGGGGTTTTTAGAGACCCAGTACTTC.

The genes are TRBV19 and TRBJ1-2, with D tentatively TRBD1 (6 bases). Looked up from germline, CDR1 is LNHDA and CDR2 is SQIVND (reference sequence). The CDR3 is 14 amino acids. Between the trimmed V and J ends, which lost 2 bases and 5 bases, there was a span of 12 bases. The CDR3 protein is CASSIRQEIYGYTF. The CDR3 nucleotides read TGTGCCAGTAGTATAAGACAGGAGATTTATGGCTACACCTTC.

This sequence joins TRBV4-2 and TRBJ1-3; the D gene is possibly TRBD1 (5 bases). The CDR3 is 16 amino acids. Germline values: CDR1 LGHNA, CDR2 YNFKEQ. V lost 0 bases and J lost 0, with 9 bases in between. The CDR3, as DNA: TGTGCCAGCAGCCAAGATCGACAGACCTCTGGAAACACCATATATTTT. Translated: CASSQDRQTSGNTIYF.

The rearrangement links TRBV25-1 to TRBJ2-2; D possibly corresponds to TRBD1 (6 bases). CDR1 is MGHDK, CDR2 SYGVNS, per germline. The V end was cut by 3 bases, the J end by 4 bases, with 9 bases between. The CDR3 covers 14 residues. The chain's CDR3 is CASSEGAFTGELFF. The CDR3, as DNA: TGTGCCAGCAGTGAGGGGGCCTTCACCGGGGAGCTGTTTTTT.

The chain couples TRBV28 to TRBJ1-1; D gene unclear. Germline V CDR1 and CDR2: MDHEN, SYDVKM. Trimming left V 3 bases short and J 1 base short, with 6 bases between. This CDR3 is 13 amino acids long. CDR3 loop: CASSFRGNTEAFF. Written as DNA, the CDR3 is TGTGCCAGCAGTTTTCGGGGGAACACTGAAGCTTTCTTT.

The CDR3 loop reads CASSRDPGLAYNEQFF. CDR3 DNA: TGTGCCAGCAGTCGGGACCCGGGACTAGCATACAATGAGCAGTTCTTC. The rearrangement links TRBV28 to TRBJ2-1; 9 bases map to TRBD2. Germline V gene data show CDR1 as MDHEN and CDR2 as SYDVKM. J was trimmed by 4 bases and V by 5 bases; bases with no gene match: 9. This CDR3 is built from 16 residues. Full variable domain (remainder filled in from reference TRBV28 and TRBJ2-1): DVKVTQSSRYLVKRTGEKVFLECVQDMDHENMFWYRQDPGLGLRLIYFSYDVKMKEKGDIPEGYSVSREKKERFSLILESASTNQTSMYLCASSRDPGLAYNEQFFGPGTRLTVL.

This rearrangement joins TRBV5-1 to TRBJ1-6, with D tentatively TRBD1 (5 bases). This CDR3 is 15 amino acids long. The germline gives CDR1 SGHRS, CDR2 YFSETQ. With 0 bases removed from V and 9 bases from J, the gap between germline ends came to 13 bases. CDR3 in DNA: TGCGCCAGCAGCTTGGATGGGTCCGGGGGTTCACCCCTCCACTTT. Residues: CASSLDGSGGSPLHF.

The chain employs TRBV3-1 (or the pseudogene TRBV3-2) and TRBJ1-6; 12 nucleotides match TRBD1. V trimming: 2 bases; J trimming: 6 bases; junction bases outside the gene matches: 5. Germline V gives CDR1 LGHDT, CDR2 YNNKEL (reference sequence). The CDR3 contains 17 residues. In DNA, the CDR3 is TGTGCCAGCAGCCAAAGTAGGGACAGGGGGCTTAATTCACCCCTCCACTTT. This codes for CASSQSRDRGLNSPLHF.

The chain recombines TRBV18 with TRBJ2-7; weak D call: TRBD2 (6 bases). This CDR3 comprises 12 residues. V was pared by 2 bases and J by 4 bases, with 6 bases between. Germline-derived CDR1 and CDR2 are KGHSH and LQKENI. The CDR3 here is CASSPGTYEQYF. CDR3 DNA: TGTGCCAGCTCACCAGGGACTTACGAGCAGTACTTC.

The V and J genes are TRBV28 and TRBJ1-6, with D possibly being TRBD1 (6 bases). The CDR3 contains 17 residues. Germline CDR1 is MDHEN and CDR2 is SYDVKM. Trimming shortened V by 3 bases and J by 5 bases, and 17 bases separated the two germline ends. CDR3 sequence reads: CASSFSPGGFNNSPLHF. CDR3 DNA sequence: TGTGCCAGCAGTTTCTCCCCGGGGGGCTTCAATAATTCACCCCTCCACTTT.

The V and J genes are TRBV28 and TRBJ1-2; 10 bases are a match to TRBD1. V trimming: 5 bases; J trimming: 4 bases; junction bases outside the gene matches: 4. CDR3 length equals 14 residues. Germline CDR1 reads MDHEN; CDR2 reads SYDVKM. The CDR3 sequence is CASSTRDRGYGYTF. DNA of the CDR3: TGTGCCAGCAGTACCCGGGACAGGGGCTATGGCTACACCTTC.

This rearrangement joins TRBV6-1 to TRBJ2-1, with 12 bases identical to TRBD2. Trimming took 2 bases from V and 8 from J; bases not matched to a gene: 7. CDR1 and CDR2 (germline): MNHNS, SASEGT. This CDR3 comprises 16 residues. The CDR3 reads CASSENRLAGVDEQFF. The CDR3 DNA is TGTGCCAGCAGTGAAAACCGACTAGCGGGGGTGGATGAGCAGTTCTTC.

This clone was picked up one time. The chain uses TRBV18 and TRBJ2-2; 8 bases are a match to TRBD1. Germline CDR1 is KGHSH and CDR2 is LQKENI. CDR3 length: 16 amino acids. Unmatched junction bases numbered 8, after V lost 3 bases and J lost 5 bases. The CDR3 reads CASSPTRQGWTGELFF. In nucleotides, the CDR3 is TGTGCCAGCTCACCTACAAGACAGGGGTGGACCGGGGAGCTGTTTTTT.

The chain recombines TRBV2 with TRBJ2-7; 9 bases align to TRBD1. V trimming: 6 bases; J trimming: 3 bases; junction bases outside the gene matches: 6. The CDR3 has 14 residues. Looked up from germline, CDR1 is SNHLY and CDR2 is FYNNEI. CDR3 bases: TGTGCCAGCAGAGGACCGGGACAGGGCTACGAGCAGTACTTC. Protein: CASRGPGQGYEQYF. Looking up the rest from reference TRBV2 and TRBJ2-7 gives the full variable domain: EPEVTQTPSHQVTQMGQEVILRCVPISNHLYFYWYRQILGQKVEFLVSFYNNEISEKSEIFDDQFSVERPDGSNFTLKIRSTKLEDSAMYFCASRGPGQGYEQYFGPGTRLTVT.

The V call is TRBV29-1, the J call TRBJ2-2, with 7 bases lining up with TRBD1. The CDR3 runs to 16 residues. The V gene end was trimmed by 6 bases and the J gene end by 1 base; junction bases not matched to a gene: 11. Germline V gene sequence: CDR1 SQVTM, CDR2 ANQGSEA. The CDR3: CSVTGYNRLNTGELFF. CDR3 bases: TGCAGCGTGACAGGGTACAATCGACTGAACACCGGGGAGCTGTTTTTT.

The gene calls are TRBV5-6 and TRBJ1-4; D gene uncertain. The CDR3 contains 15 residues. Trimming pared 0 bases from V and 4 bases from J, leaving 10 bases between. Germline CDR1 SGHDT, CDR2 YYEEEE. In nucleotides, the CDR3 is TGTGCCAGCAGCTTGGGTGCAGTTGGTAATGAAAAACTGTTTTTT. Protein: CASSLGAVGNEKLFF.

The gene calls are TRBV2 and TRBJ2-2, with TRBD1 matching over 7 bases. Trimming took 6 bases from V and 6 from J; bases not matched to a gene: 22. This CDR3 comprises 19 residues. Germline-derived CDR1 and CDR2 are SNHLY and FYNNEI. CDR3 region: CASRATTGQKHATAGELFF. The CDR3 nucleotides read TGTGCCAGCAGAGCTACAACGGGACAGAAACACGCGACAGCCGGGGAGCTGTTTTTT. The full variable domain, with the rest looked up from reference TRBV2 and TRBJ2-2, is EPEVTQTPSHQVTQMGQEVILRCVPISNHLYFYWYRQILGQKVEFLVSFYNNEISEKSEIFDDQFSVERPDGSNFTLKIRSTKLEDSAMYFCASRATTGQKHATAGELFFGEGSRLTVL.